The 14 T cell receptor beta chains reported below all come from one sample, sequenced in a study of blood T cell repertoires in COVID-19. Sequencing was performed with immunoSEQ multiplex PCR; in TCRdb, only in-frame clones are kept and a portion is missing. The table has about 110,000 clones, roughly 80% seen once. Sequenced input: peripheral blood. The receptor set was obtained from a human donor in a cohort sampled during active or convalescent COVID-19.

The chain has TRBV4-1 and TRBJ2-3; the D gene is possibly TRBD2 (5 bases). Trimming took 1 base from V and 4 from J, leaving 9 bases between them. This CDR3 region has 14 residues. Per germline, CDR1 MGHRA and CDR2 YSYEKL. CDR3 protein: CASSQGGFADTQYF. CDR3 coding DNA: TGCGCCAGCAGCCAAGGAGGGTTCGCAGATACGCAGTATTTT.

The gene calls are TRBV3-1 (or the pseudogene TRBV3-2) and TRBJ1-1; TRBD1 is a possible D gene (6 bases). The germline CDR1 and CDR2 sequences are LGHDT and YNNKEL (reference sequence). CDR3 length: 14 residues. Trimming pared 5 bases from V and 7 bases from J, leaving 17 bases between. The CDR3 region is CASSTRHRVSEAFF. In nucleotides, the CDR3 is TGTGCCAGCAGCACCCGACACAGGGTGAGTGAAGCTTTCTTT.

This chain joins TRBV10-3 and TRBJ2-7; no clear D gene. Germline lookup yields CDR1 ENHRY and CDR2 SYGVKD. CDR3 length: 13 residues. Deletions cut 2 bases from V and 2 bases from J, with 7 bases between. CDR3 bases: TGTGCCATCAGTGAGCGAACAGCCTACGAGCAGTACTTC. This sequence encodes CAISERTAYEQYF.

The chain uses TRBV29-1 and TRBJ1-4; 7 nucleotides align to TRBD1. V was clipped by 6 bases and J by 2 bases; unmatched bases: 9. The CDR3 is made up of 15 amino acids. Germline CDR1 is SQVTM and CDR2 is ANQGSEA. The DNA of the CDR3 is TGCAGCGTGGGATTAACAGGGGTCACTAATGAAAAACTGTTTTTT. It yields the protein CSVGLTGVTNEKLFF.

V is TRBV9 and J is TRBJ2-3; D is unresolved. CDR3 length: 15 residues. CDR1 SGDLS and CDR2 YYNGEE come from the germline V gene. Trimming removed 7 bases at V and 0 bases at J, with 15 bases between. CDR3 bases: TGTGCCAGCGGTAGACTGGATATTAGCACAGATACGCAGTATTTT. Protein product: CASGRLDISTDTQYF. Full variable domain (rest looked up from reference TRBV9 and TRBJ2-3): DSGVTQTPKHLITATGQRVTLRCSPRSGDLSVYWYQQSLDQGLQFLIQYYNGEERAKGNILERFSAQQFPDLHSELNLSSLELGDSALYFCASGRLDISTDTQYFGPGTRLTVL.

The rearrangement links TRBV28 to TRBJ1-5, with D perhaps TRBD1 (5 bases). Deletions cut 6 bases from V and 6 bases from J, with 9 bases between. Looked up from germline, CDR1 is MDHEN and CDR2 is SYDVKM. The CDR3 covers 12 residues. CDR3 region: CASSGGAQPQHF. For the CDR3, the DNA is TGTGCCAGCAGCGGCGGGGCTCAGCCCCAGCATTTT.

This clone occurred a few times. V is TRBV20-1 and J is TRBJ2-5; weak D call: TRBD2 (5 bases). CDR3 length equals 17 residues. In germline, CDR1 is DFQATT, CDR2 SNEGSKA (reference sequence). V lost 3 bases, J lost 3 bases, and 23 bases lay in between. CDR3 bases: TGCAGTGCTAGTATCGTCACTTTTTTGGGAGTTGAAGAGACCCAGTACTTC. Protein product: CSASIVTFLGVEETQYF.

The gene calls are TRBV13 and TRBJ2-7; weak D call: TRBD1 (6 bases). The CDR3 extends over 15 amino acids. V lost 3 bases and J 0 bases, leaving 12 bases between the germline ends. CDR1 is PRHDT, CDR2 FYEKMQ, per germline (reference sequence). The CDR3 protein is CASSLTTGFSYEQYF. The CDR3 nucleotides are TGTGCCAGCAGCTTGACTACAGGGTTCTCCTACGAGCAGTACTTC.

The rearrangement uses TRBV25-1 and TRBJ1-1, with D possibly being TRBD1 (6 bases). Germline CDR1 MGHDK, CDR2 SYGVNS. The V end was cut by 7 bases, the J end by 9 bases, with 24 bases between. The CDR3 contains 15 residues. The CDR3 reads CASTQTPTGTGKAFF. CDR3 bases: TGTGCCAGCACGCAAACCCCGACAGGTACAGGGAAAGCTTTCTTT.

The CDR3 nucleotides read TGTGCCAGCAGTTTATCCGCTGTGGAGGGTTTTTTCTACGAGCAGTACTTC. It is translated as CASSLSAVEGFFYEQYF. The chain recombines TRBV27 with TRBJ2-7, with a tentative D call TRBD2 (6 bases). The CDR3 spans 17 residues. Trimming shortened V by 0 bases and J by 3 bases, and 18 bases separated the two germline ends. From germline, CDR1 is MNHEY and CDR2 SMNVEV (reference sequence).

The chain couples TRBV11-2 to TRBJ2-1, with 10 positions matching TRBD2. The CDR3 runs to 15 residues. The junction had 2 bases not matched to a gene; V was cut back by 3 bases and J by 3 bases. Germline CDR1 reads SGHAT; CDR2 reads FQNNGV. In DNA, the CDR3 is TGTGCCAGCAGCTTCTGGACTAGCGGCTACAATGAGCAGTTCTTC. Encoded protein: CASSFWTSGYNEQFF.

The chain links TRBV14 to TRBJ2-3; a weak D match, TRBD2 (5 bases). Germline CDR1 reads SGHDN; CDR2 reads FVKESK. V lost 5 bases to trimming and J lost 6 bases, with 21 bases between them. This CDR3 comprises 16 residues. The CDR3 DNA follows: TGTGCCAGCAGCGAGTCTCTAGCCCCCACGTTTGATACGCAGTATTTT. This sequence encodes CASSESLAPTFDTQYF.

The CDR3 nucleotides read TGTGCCAGCAGTTCCCGCGCGGGCGATACCGGGGAGCTGTTTTTT. Translation: CASSSRAGDTGELFF. The J gene is TRBJ2-2, the V gene TRBV7-2; a weak D match, TRBD2 (5 bases). Per the germline V gene, CDR1 is SGHTA and CDR2 is FQGNSA. V was clipped by 6 bases and J by 5 bases, with 16 bases between them. CDR3 length: 15 amino acids.

The chain recombines TRBV6-6 with TRBJ2-5; 13 bases line up with TRBD2. Germline V CDR1 and CDR2: MNHNY, SVGAGI (reference sequence). With V trimmed by 7 bases and J by 0 bases, 2 bases remained unmatched. The length of the CDR3 is 15 residues. CDR3 sequence reads: CASKGTSGDQETQYF. CDR3 DNA sequence: TGTGCCAGCAAAGGGACTAGCGGGGACCAAGAGACCCAGTACTTC.